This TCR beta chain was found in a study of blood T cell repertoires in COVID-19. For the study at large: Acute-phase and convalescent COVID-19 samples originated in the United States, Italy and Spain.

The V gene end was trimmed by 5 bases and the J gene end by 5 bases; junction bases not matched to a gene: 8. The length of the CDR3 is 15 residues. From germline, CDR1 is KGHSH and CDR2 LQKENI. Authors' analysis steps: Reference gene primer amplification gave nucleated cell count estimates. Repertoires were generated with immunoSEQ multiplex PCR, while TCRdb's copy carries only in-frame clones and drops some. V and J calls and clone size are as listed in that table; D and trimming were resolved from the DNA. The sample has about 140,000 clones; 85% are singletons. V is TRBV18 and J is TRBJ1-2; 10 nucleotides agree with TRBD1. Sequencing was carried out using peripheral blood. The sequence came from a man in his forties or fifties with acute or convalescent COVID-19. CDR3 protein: CASSELVGQGYGYTF. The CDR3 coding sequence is TGTGCCAGCTCAGAGCTCGTGGGACAGGGGTATGGCTACACCTTC.